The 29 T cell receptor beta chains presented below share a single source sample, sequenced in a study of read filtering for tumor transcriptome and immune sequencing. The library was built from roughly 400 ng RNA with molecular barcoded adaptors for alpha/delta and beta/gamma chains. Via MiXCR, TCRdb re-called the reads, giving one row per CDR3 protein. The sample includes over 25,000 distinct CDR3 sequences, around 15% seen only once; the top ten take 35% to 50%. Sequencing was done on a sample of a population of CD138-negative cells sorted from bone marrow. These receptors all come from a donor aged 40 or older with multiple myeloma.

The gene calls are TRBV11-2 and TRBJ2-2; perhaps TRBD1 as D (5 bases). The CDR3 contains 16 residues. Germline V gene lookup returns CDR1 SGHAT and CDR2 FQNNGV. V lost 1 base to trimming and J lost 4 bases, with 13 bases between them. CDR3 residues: CASSLGQGGGTGELFF. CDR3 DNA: TGTGCCAGCAGCTTAGGGCAGGGCGGTGGCACCGGGGAGCTGTTTTTT.

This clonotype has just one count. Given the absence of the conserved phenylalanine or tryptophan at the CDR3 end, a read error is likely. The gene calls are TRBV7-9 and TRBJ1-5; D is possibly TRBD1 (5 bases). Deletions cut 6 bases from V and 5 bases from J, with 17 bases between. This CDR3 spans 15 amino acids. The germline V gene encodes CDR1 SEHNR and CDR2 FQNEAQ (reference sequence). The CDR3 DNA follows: TGTGCCAGCAGGTTCCTGTGGGGGTCCGATCAGCCCCAGCATATT. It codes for CASRFLWGSDQPQHI.

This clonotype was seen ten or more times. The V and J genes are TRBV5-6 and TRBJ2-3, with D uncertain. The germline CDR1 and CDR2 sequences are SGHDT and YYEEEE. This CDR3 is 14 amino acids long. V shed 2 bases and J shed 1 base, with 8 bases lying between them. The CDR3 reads CASSFQAGTDTQYF. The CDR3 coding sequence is TGTGCCAGCAGCTTCCAAGCCGGCACAGATACGCAGTATTTT.

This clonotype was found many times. CDR3 protein: CASILAGVETQYF. CDR3 nucleotides: TGTGCCAGCATCTTAGCGGGAGTTGAGACCCAGTACTTC. The chain carries TRBV6-6 and TRBJ2-5; 9 nucleotides align to TRBD2. The germline V gene has CDR1 MNHNY and CDR2 SVGAGI (reference sequence). The CDR3 sequence is 13 residues long. The V and J ends lost 7 bases and 5 bases, in that order; junction bases with no gene match: 5.

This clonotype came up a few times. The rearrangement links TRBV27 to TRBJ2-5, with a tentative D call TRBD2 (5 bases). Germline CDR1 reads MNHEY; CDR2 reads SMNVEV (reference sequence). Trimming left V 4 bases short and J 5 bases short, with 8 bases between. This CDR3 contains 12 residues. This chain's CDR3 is CASSWRLETQYF. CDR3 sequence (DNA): TGTGCCAGCAGTTGGAGGTTGGAGACCCAGTACTTC.

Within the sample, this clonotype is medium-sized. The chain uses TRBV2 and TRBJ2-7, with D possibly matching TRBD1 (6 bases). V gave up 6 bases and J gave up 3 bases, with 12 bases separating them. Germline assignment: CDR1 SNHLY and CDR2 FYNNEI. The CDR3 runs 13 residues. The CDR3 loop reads CASRSRGYYEQYF. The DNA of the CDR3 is TGTGCCAGCAGAAGCAGGGGATACTACGAGCAGTACTTC.

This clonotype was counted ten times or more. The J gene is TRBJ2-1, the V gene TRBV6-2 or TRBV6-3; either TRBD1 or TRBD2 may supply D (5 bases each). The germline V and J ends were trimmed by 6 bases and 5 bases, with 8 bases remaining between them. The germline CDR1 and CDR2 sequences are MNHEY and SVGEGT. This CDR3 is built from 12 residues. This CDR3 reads CASRGPNNEQFF. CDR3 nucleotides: TGTGCCAGCAGGGGACCCAACAATGAGCAGTTCTTC.

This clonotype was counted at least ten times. DNA for the CDR3: TGTGCCAGCAGCTTAGGACAGGGCAACAACCCAAGGAAGTACTTC. This sequence encodes CASSLGQGNNPRKYF. The chain uses TRBV7-9 and TRBJ2-7; 7 bases line up with TRBD1. The ends lost 1 base at V and 11 bases at J; junction bases unmatched: 14. The CDR3 totals 15 residues. CDR1 is SEHNR and CDR2 is FQNEAQ in the germline V gene (reference sequence).

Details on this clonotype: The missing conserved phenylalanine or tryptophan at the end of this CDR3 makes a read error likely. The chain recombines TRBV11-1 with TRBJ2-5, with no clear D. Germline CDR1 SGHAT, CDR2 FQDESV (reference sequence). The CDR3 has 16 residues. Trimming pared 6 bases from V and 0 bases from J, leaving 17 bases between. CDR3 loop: CASSPPPGDYQETQYL. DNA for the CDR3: TGTGCCAGCAGTCCACCTCCTGGTGATTACCAAGAGACCCAGTACTTG.

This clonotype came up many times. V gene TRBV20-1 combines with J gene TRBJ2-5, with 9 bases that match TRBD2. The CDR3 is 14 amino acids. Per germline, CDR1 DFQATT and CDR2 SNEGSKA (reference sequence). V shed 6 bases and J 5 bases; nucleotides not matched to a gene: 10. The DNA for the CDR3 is TGCAGTGCAGGGGATAGCGGGAGCGATGAGACCCAGTACTTC. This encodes CSAGDSGSDETQYF.

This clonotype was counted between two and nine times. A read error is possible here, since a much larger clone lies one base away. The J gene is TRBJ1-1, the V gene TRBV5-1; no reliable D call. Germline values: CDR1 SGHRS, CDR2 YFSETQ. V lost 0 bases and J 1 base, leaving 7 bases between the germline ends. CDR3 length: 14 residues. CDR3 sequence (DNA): TGCGCCAGCAGCTTGGGACTGACGAACACTGAAGCTTTCTTT. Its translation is CASSLGLTNTEAFF. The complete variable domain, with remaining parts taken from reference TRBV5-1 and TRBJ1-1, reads KAGVTQTPRYLIKTRGQQVTLSCSPISGHRSVSWYQQTPGQGLQFLFEYFSETQRNKGNFPGRFSGRQFSNSRSEMNVSTLELGDSALYLCASSLGLTNTEAFFGQGTRLTVV.

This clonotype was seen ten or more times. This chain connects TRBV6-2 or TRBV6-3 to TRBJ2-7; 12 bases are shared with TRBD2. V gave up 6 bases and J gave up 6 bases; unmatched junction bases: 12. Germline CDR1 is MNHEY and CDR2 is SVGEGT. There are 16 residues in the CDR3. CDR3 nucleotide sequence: TGTGCCAGCAGGAGACTAGCGGGAGTCGGGGCCGCCGAGCAGTACTTC. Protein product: CASRRLAGVGAAEQYF.

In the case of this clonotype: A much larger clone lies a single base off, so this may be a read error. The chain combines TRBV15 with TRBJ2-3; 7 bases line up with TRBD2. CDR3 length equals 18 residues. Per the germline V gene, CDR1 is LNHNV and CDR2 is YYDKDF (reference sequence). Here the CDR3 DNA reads TGTGCCACCAGCAGAGATTTTATTGCTAGCGGAAGCACAGATACGCTGTATTTT. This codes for CATSRDFIASGSTDTLYF. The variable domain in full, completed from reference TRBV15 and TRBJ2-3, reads DAMVIQNPRYQVTQFGKPVTLSCSQTLNHNVMYWYQQKSSQAPKLLFHYYDKDFNNEADTPDNFQSRRPNTSFCFLDIRSPGLGDTAMYLCATSRDFIASGSTDTLYFGPGTRLTVL.

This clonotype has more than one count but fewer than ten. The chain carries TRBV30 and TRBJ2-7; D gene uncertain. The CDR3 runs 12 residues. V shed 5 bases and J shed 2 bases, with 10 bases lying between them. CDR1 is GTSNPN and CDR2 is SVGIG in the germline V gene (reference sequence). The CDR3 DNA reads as TGTGCCTGGGCCGGACCCGCCTACGAGCAGTACTTC. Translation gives CAWAGPAYEQYF.

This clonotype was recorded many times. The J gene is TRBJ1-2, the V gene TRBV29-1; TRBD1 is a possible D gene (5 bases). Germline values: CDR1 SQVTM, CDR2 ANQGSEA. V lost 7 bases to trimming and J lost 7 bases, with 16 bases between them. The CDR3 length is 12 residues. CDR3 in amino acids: CSAGTDLFGYTF. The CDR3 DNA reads TGCAGCGCAGGGACGGATCTATTTGGCTACACCTTC.

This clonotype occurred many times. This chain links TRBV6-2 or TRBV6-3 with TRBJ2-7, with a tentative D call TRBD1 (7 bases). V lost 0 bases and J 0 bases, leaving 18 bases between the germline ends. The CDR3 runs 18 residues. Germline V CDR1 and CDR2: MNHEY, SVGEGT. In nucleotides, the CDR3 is TGTGCCAGCAGTTACTCGTTTGTGGCAGGGGGGATCTCCTACGAGCAGTACTTC. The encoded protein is CASSYSFVAGGISYEQYF.

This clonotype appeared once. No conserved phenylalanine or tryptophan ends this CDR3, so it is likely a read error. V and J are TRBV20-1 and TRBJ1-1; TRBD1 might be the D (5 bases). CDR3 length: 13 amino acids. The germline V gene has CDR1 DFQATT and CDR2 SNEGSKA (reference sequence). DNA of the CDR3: TGCAGTGCTGCGGGACGTGTGAACACTGAGGCTTTCTGT. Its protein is CSAAGRVNTEAFC.

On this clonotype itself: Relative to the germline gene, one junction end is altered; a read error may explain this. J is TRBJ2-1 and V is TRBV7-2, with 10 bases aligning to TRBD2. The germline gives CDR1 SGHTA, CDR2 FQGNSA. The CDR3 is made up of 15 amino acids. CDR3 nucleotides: TGTGCCAGCAGCTTTACTAGCGGGATCTACAAAGAGCAGTTCTTC. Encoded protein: CASSFTSGIYKEQFF. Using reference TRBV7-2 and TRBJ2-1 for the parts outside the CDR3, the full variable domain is GAGVSQSPSNKVTEKGKDVELRCDPISGHTALYWYRQSLGQGLEFLIYFQGNSAPDKSGLPSDRFSAERTGGSVSTLTIQRTQQEDSAVYLCASSFTSGIYKEQFFGPGTRLTVL.

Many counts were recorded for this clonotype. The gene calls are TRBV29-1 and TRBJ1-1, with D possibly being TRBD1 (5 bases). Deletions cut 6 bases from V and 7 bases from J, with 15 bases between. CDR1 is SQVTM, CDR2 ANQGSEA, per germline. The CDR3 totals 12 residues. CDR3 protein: CSVDSDSGEAFF. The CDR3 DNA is TGCAGCGTCGACTCTGACAGCGGTGAAGCTTTCTTT.

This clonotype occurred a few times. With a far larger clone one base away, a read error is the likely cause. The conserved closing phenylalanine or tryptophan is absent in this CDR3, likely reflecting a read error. As DNA, the CDR3 is TGCGCCAGCAGCTTGGGAACTAGCAATGAGCAGTTCTCC. It codes for CASSLGTSNEQFS. The J gene is TRBJ2-1, the V gene TRBV28, with D perhaps TRBD2 (5 bases). Germline V gene lookup returns CDR1 MDHEN and CDR2 SYDVKM. The CDR3 is made up of 13 amino acids.

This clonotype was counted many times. The CDR3 sequence is CASSFTLAGGDEQYF. DNA for the CDR3: TGCGCCAGCAGCTTCACTCTAGCGGGAGGGGACGAGCAGTACTTC. This rearrangement joins TRBV5-1 to TRBJ2-7, with TRBD2 identical over 12 bases. Trimming cost V 2 bases and J 5 bases; bases outside gene matches: 5. This CDR3 region has 15 residues. Germline lookup yields CDR1 SGHRS and CDR2 YFSETQ. Full variable domain (missing parts from reference TRBV5-1 and TRBJ2-7): KAGVTQTPRYLIKTRGQQVTLSCSPISGHRSVSWYQQTPGQGLQFLFEYFSETQRNKGNFPGRFSGRQFSNSRSEMNVSTLELGDSALYLCASSFTLAGGDEQYFGPGTRLTVT.

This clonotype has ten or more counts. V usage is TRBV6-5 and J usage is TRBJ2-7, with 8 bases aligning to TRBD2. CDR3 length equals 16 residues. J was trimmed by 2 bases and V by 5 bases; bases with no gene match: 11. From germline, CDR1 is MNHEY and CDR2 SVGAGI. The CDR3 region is CASSRGGSGITYEQYF. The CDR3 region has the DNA TGTGCCAGCAGTCGCGGGGGTAGCGGGATTACCTACGAGCAGTACTTC.

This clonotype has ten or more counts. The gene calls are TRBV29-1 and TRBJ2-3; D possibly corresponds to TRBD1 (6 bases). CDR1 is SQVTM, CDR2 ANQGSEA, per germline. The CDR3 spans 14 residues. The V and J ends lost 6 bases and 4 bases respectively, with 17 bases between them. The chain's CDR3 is CSVEGERSPDTQYF. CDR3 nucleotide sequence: TGCAGCGTCGAGGGGGAGAGGAGCCCAGATACGCAGTATTTT.

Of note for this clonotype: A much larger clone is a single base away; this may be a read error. CDR3 region: CAGSLPTSGSSYEQYF. CDR3 sequence (DNA): TGTGCCGGCAGTCTACCTACTAGCGGGAGCTCCTACGAGCAGTACTTC. The chain joins TRBV6-2 or TRBV6-3 to TRBJ2-7; 11 bases are shared with TRBD2. Germline CDR1 reads MNHEY; CDR2 reads SVGEGT. This CDR3 has 16 residues.

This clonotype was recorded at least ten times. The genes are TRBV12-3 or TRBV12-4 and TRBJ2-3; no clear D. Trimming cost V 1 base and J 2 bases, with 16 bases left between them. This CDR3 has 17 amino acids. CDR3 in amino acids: CASSLDLAGENTDTQYF. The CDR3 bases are TGTGCCAGCAGTTTAGATCTCGCCGGAGAGAACACAGATACGCAGTATTTT.

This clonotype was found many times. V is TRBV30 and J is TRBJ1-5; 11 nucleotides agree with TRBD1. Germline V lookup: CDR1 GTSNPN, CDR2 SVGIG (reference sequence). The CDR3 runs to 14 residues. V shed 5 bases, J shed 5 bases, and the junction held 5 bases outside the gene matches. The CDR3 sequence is CAWGSGQGDQPQHF. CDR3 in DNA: TGTGCCTGGGGGTCGGGACAGGGGGATCAGCCCCAGCATTTT. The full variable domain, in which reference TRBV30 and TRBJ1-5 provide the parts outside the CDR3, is SQTIHQWPATLVQPVGSPLSLECTVEGTSNPNLYWYRQAAGRGLQLLFYSVGIGQISSEVPQNLSASRPQDRQFILSSKKLLLSDSGFYLCAWGSGQGDQPQHFGDGTRLSIL.

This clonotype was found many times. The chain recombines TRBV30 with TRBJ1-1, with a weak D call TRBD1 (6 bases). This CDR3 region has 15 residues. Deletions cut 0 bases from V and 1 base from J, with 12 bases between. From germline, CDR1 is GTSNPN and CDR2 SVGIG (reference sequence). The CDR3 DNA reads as TGTGCCTGGAGTGTACTCGACAGGACGAACACTGAAGCTTTCTTT. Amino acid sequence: CAWSVLDRTNTEAFF. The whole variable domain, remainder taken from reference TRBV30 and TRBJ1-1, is SQTIHQWPATLVQPVGSPLSLECTVEGTSNPNLYWYRQAAGRGLQLLFYSVGIGQISSEVPQNLSASRPQDRQFILSSKKLLLSDSGFYLCAWSVLDRTNTEAFFGQGTRLTVV.

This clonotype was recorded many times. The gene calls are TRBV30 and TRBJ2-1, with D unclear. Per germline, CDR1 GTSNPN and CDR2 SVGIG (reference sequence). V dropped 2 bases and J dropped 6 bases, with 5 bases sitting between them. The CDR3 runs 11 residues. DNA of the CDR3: TGTGCCTGGAGTACGGGCAATGAGCAGTTCTTC. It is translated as CAWSTGNEQFF.

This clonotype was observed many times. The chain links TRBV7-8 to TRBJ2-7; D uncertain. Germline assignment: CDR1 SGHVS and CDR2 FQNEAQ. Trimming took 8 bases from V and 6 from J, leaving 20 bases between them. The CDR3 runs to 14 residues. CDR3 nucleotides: TGTGCCAGCGGATTAGACTCAAAGCCCATCGAGCAGTACTTC. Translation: CASGLDSKPIEQYF.